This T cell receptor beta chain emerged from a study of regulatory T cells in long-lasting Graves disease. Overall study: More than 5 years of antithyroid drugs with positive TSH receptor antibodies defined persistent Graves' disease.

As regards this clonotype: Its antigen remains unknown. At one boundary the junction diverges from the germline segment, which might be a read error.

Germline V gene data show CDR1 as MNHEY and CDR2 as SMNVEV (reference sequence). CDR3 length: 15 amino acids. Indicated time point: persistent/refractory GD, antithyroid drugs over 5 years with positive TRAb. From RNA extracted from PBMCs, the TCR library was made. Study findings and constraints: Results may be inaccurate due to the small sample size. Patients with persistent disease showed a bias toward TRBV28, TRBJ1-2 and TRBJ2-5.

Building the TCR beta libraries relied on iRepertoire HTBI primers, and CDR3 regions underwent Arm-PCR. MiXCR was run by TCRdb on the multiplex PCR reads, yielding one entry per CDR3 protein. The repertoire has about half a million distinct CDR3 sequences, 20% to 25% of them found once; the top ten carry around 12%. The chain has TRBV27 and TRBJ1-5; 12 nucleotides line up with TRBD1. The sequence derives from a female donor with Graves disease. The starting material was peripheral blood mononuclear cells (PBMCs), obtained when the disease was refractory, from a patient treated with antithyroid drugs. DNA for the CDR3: TGTGCCAGCAGTTCCGGGACAGGGGGCAAGCAGCCCCAGCATTTT. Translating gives CASSSGTGGKQPQHF.